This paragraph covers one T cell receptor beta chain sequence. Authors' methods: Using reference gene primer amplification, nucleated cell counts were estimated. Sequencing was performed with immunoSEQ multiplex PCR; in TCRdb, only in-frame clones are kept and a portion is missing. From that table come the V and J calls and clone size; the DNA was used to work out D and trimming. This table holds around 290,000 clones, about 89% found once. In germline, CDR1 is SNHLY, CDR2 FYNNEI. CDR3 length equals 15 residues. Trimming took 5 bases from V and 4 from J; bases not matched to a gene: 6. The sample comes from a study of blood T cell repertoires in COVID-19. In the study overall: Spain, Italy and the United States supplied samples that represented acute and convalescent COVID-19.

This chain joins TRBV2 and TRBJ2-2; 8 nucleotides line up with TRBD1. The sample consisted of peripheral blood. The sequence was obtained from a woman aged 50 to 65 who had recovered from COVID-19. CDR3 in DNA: TGTGCCAGCAGTCAGGACAGGGCGTCCACCGGGGAGCTGTTTTTT. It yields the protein CASSQDRASTGELFF.